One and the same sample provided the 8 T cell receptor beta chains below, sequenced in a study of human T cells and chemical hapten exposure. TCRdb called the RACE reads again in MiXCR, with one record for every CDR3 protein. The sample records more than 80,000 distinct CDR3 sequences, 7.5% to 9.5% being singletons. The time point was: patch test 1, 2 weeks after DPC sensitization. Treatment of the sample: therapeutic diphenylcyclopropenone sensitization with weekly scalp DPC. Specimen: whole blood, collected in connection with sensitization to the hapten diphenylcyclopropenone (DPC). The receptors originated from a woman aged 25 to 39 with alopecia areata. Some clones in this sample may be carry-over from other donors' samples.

The CDR3 DNA is TGTGCCAGCAGCCCTGGACAGGGGCTTTACTATGGCTACACCTTC. This codes for CASSPGQGLYYGYTF. The chain couples TRBV12-3 or TRBV12-4 to TRBJ1-2, with 9 bases aligning to TRBD1. Trimming at V came to 6 bases and at J to 3 bases, leaving 8 bases not matched to a gene. This CDR3 spans 15 amino acids.

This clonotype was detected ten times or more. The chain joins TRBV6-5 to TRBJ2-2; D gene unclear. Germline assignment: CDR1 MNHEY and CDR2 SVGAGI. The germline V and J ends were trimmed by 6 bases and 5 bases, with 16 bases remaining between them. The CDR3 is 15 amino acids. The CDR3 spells CASSQDPPVTGELFF. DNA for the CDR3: TGTGCCAGCAGCCAGGACCCACCAGTTACCGGGGAGCTGTTTTTT.

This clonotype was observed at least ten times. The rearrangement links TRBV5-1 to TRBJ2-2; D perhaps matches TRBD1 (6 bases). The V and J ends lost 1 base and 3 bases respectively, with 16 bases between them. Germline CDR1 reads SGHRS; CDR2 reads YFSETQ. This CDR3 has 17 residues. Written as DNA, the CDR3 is TGCGCCAGCAGCTTGCATGGACAGATTCCGGACACCGGGGAGCTGTTTTTT. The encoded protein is CASSLHGQIPDTGELFF.

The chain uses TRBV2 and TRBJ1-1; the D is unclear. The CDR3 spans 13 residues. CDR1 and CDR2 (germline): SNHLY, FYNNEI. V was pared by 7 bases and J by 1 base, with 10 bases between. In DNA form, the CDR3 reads TGTGCCAGCATTAGGACGGAGAACACTGAAGCTTTCTTT. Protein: CASIRTENTEAFF.

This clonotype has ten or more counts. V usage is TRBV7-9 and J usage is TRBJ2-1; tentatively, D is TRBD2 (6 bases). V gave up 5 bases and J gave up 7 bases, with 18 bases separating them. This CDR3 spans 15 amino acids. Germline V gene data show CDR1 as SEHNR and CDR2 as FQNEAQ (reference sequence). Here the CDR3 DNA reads TGTGCCAGCAGCCCGGGGCAGGCGGCGGGGAATGAGCAGTTCTTC. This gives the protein CASSPGQAAGNEQFF.

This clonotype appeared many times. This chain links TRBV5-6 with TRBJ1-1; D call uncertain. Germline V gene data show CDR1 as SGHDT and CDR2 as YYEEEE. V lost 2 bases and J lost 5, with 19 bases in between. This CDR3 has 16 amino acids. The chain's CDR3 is CASSLVYRAGGTEAFF. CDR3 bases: TGTGCCAGCAGCTTAGTTTATCGAGCTGGAGGTACTGAAGCTTTCTTT.

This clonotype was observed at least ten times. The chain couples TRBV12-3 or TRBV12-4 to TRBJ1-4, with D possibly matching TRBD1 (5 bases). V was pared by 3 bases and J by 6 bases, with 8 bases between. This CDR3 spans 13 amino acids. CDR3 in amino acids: CASSLGTDEKLFF. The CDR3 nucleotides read TGTGCCAGCAGTTTGGGGACGGATGAAAAACTGTTTTTT.

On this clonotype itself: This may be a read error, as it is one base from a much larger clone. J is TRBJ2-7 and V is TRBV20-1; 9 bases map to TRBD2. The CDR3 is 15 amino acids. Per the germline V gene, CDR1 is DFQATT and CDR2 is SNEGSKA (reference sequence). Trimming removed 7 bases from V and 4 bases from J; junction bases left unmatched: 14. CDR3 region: CSVSRPRGGYYEQYF. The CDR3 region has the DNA TGCAGTGTTAGTCGTCCGCGGGGGGGTTATTACGAGCAGTACTTC.